Shown below are 22 T cell receptor beta chains from a single sample sequenced in a study of blood T cell repertoires in COVID-19. Data came from immunoSEQ multiplex PCR; TCRdb stores just in-frame clones and leaves some out. The data hold around 160,000 clones, with 75% to 85% observed a single time. The specimen was PBMCs or T cells enriched from blood (not recorded which). These receptors were obtained from a woman in her sixties who had recovered from COVID-19.

The count of this clone is one. This chain connects TRBV5-8 to TRBJ2-6, with a possible D match to TRBD2 (6 bases). The length of the CDR3 is 15 residues. Germline V gives CDR1 SGHTS, CDR2 YDEGEE. Trimming removed 2 bases at V and 2 bases at J, with 8 bases between. Here the CDR3 DNA reads TGTGCCAGCAGCTTATCGGGAGCTGGGGCCAACGTCCTGACTTTC. Its translation: CASSLSGAGANVLTF.

This sequence joins TRBV10-2 and TRBJ2-5; no clear D gene. The germline V gene has CDR1 WSHSY and CDR2 SAAADI. The ends were cut back, 8 bases at V and 1 base at J, with 8 bases in the middle. The CDR3 covers 12 residues. This chain's CDR3 is CASGDSQETQYF. The CDR3 nucleotides are TGCGCCAGCGGCGACTCCCAAGAGACCCAGTACTTC.

The J gene is TRBJ2-6, the V gene TRBV5-1, with TRBD1 matching over 9 bases. V dropped 0 bases and J dropped 3; count of bases not matched to a gene: 1. The CDR3 consists of 16 residues. Germline CDR1 SGHRS, CDR2 YFSETQ. CDR3 region: CASSLDRGHGANVLTF. The CDR3 coding sequence is TGCGCCAGCAGCTTGGACAGGGGGCATGGGGCCAACGTCCTGACTTTC. The whole variable domain, remainder taken from reference TRBV5-1 and TRBJ2-6, is KAGVTQTPRYLIKTRGQQVTLSCSPISGHRSVSWYQQTPGQGLQFLFEYFSETQRNKGNFPGRFSGRQFSNSRSEMNVSTLELGDSALYLCASSLDRGHGANVLTFGAGSRLTVL.

This clone was detected a few times. This rearrangement joins TRBV24-1 to TRBJ2-3; 7 bases align to TRBD2. The CDR3 sequence is 16 residues long. Germline trimming cut 2 bases from V and 4 bases from J; bases unmatched to any gene: 8. The germline V gene has CDR1 KGHDR and CDR2 SFDVKD. CDR3 amino acids: CATSDSAGVVADTQYF. The CDR3 DNA follows: TGTGCCACCAGTGATTCGGCGGGGGTTGTTGCAGATACGCAGTATTTT.

This chain connects TRBV5-5 to TRBJ2-5; no definite D call. Germline V CDR1 and CDR2: SGHKS, YYEKEE (reference sequence). The CDR3 sequence is 11 residues long. The V end lost 2 bases, the J end lost 3 bases, and 2 bases lay between the germline ends. The CDR3 loop is CASSFKETQYF. The CDR3 DNA reads as TGTGCCAGCAGCTTTAAAGAGACCCAGTACTTC.

This clone has only a few counts. The V gene is TRBV5-1, the J gene TRBJ1-1, with no clear D. Germline V gene data show CDR1 as SGHRS and CDR2 as YFSETQ. The CDR3 is made up of 13 amino acids. V gave up 5 bases and J gave up 4 bases, with 12 bases separating them. DNA of the CDR3: TGCGCCAGCAGTCCCAAGATCGGCACTGAAGCTTTCTTT. This sequence encodes CASSPKIGTEAFF.

This clone has a single count. V and J are TRBV27 and TRBJ1-2; TRBD1 agrees at 9 bases. CDR3 size: 15 residues. With 7 bases clipped from V and 4 bases from J, the junction kept 10 bases outside the gene matches. Germline V gene data show CDR1 as MNHEY and CDR2 as SMNVEV (reference sequence). This chain's CDR3 is CASTPGTGFSYGYTF. The DNA for the CDR3 is TGTGCCAGCACCCCAGGGACAGGGTTTAGCTATGGCTACACCTTC.

A remark on this clone: The same CDR3 can be traced to other DNA sequences in this sample. The chain joins TRBV4-1 to TRBJ2-7; D might be TRBD2 (5 bases). The V and J ends lost 1 base and 3 bases respectively, with 10 bases between them. Germline lookup yields CDR1 MGHRA and CDR2 YSYEKL. The CDR3 is made up of 14 amino acids. CDR3 residues: CASSQAGGGYEQYF. The CDR3 coding sequence is TGCGCCAGCAGCCAAGCAGGAGGTGGCTACGAGCAGTACTTC.

A single count supports this clone. The chain has TRBV6-5 and TRBJ1-1, with 10 positions matching TRBD1. From germline, CDR1 is MNHEY and CDR2 SVGAGI. Trimming removed 5 bases from V and 1 base from J; junction bases left unmatched: 4. The CDR3 runs 15 residues. The CDR3 coding sequence is TGTGCCAGCAGTACTCGGACAGGGGGGAACACTGAAGCTTTCTTT. This encodes CASSTRTGGNTEAFF.

The chain carries TRBV2 and TRBJ2-1, with a possible D match to TRBD2 (7 bases). Trimming removed 1 base from V and 6 bases from J, with 16 bases in between. CDR3 length: 16 residues. CDR1 and CDR2 from the germline V gene are SNHLY and FYNNEI. The DNA of the CDR3 is TGTGCCAGCAGTGAAGTTGCGTGGGGGGGCTTCAATGAGCAGTTCTTC. It yields the protein CASSEVAWGGFNEQFF.

The chain carries TRBV3-1 (or the pseudogene TRBV3-2) and TRBJ2-7; 9 bases are shared with TRBD1. Per the germline V gene, CDR1 is LGHDT and CDR2 is YNNKEL (reference sequence). Trimming cost V 4 bases and J 5 bases; bases outside gene matches: 6. This CDR3 has 14 amino acids. CDR3: CASSPGTGFHEQYF. CDR3 in DNA: TGTGCCAGCAGCCCTGGGACAGGGTTTCACGAGCAGTACTTC.

This chain uses TRBV5-1 with TRBJ1-1; no definite D call. Trimming cost V 3 bases and J 2 bases, with 11 bases left between them. Per germline, CDR1 SGHRS and CDR2 YFSETQ. This CDR3 has 14 residues. In DNA, the CDR3 is TGCGCCAGCAGCTCCACCCCCCTAAACACTGAAGCTTTCTTT. Translated: CASSSTPLNTEAFF.

This rearrangement joins TRBV7-9 to TRBJ2-3; TRBD2 might be the D (6 bases). The ends were cut back, 5 bases at V and 5 bases at J, with 17 bases in the middle. In germline, CDR1 is SEHNR, CDR2 FQNEAQ (reference sequence). The CDR3 runs 15 residues. CDR3 amino acids: CASSQLLAVVDTQYF. In DNA, the CDR3 is TGTGCCAGCAGCCAATTACTAGCCGTGGTAGATACGCAGTATTTT.

The rearrangement links TRBV27 to TRBJ2-2; D possibly corresponds to TRBD1 (6 bases). Between the trimmed V and J ends, which lost 5 bases and 7 bases, there was a span of 14 bases. The germline CDR1 and CDR2 sequences are MNHEY and SMNVEV (reference sequence). The CDR3 is 14 amino acids. DNA for the CDR3: TGTGCCAGCAGTCTGAGACAGGTCCGCGGGGAGCTGTTTTTT. It is translated as CASSLRQVRGELFF.

The chain has TRBV13 and TRBJ2-1, with 8 bases matching TRBD2. The CDR3 has 20 amino acids. Germline lookup yields CDR1 PRHDT and CDR2 FYEKMQ (reference sequence). The V gene end was trimmed by 2 bases and the J gene end by 0 bases; junction bases not matched to a gene: 15. CDR3 sequence reads: CASSLRVQASGRSSYNEQFF. The CDR3 DNA reads as TGTGCCAGCAGCTTAAGAGTTCAGGCTAGCGGGCGGAGCTCCTACAATGAGCAGTTCTTC.

This chain uses TRBV5-5 with TRBJ2-1; no firm D call. CDR3 length: 12 residues. Trimming removed 4 bases from V and 6 bases from J, with 8 bases in between. CDR1 is SGHKS and CDR2 is YYEKEE in the germline V gene (reference sequence). CDR3 in amino acids: CASSLESNEQFF. CDR3 sequence (DNA): TGTGCCAGCAGCCTCGAGAGCAATGAGCAGTTCTTC.

The rearrangement uses TRBV5-1 and TRBJ1-2; 8 bases match TRBD1. The CDR3 has 13 residues. Germline CDR1 and CDR2: SGHRS and YFSETQ. V shed 4 bases and J 7 bases; nucleotides not matched to a gene: 6. The CDR3: CASSETGVSGYTF. The CDR3 nucleotides are TGCGCCAGCAGCGAGACAGGGGTCAGTGGCTACACCTTC.

This clone was recorded once. V and J are TRBV6-5 and TRBJ1-4, with 7 bases aligning to TRBD1. Losses at the gene ends were 4 bases for V and 14 bases for J; bases not matched to a gene: 4. The CDR3 sequence is 11 residues long. Per the germline V gene, CDR1 is MNHEY and CDR2 is SVGAGI. The CDR3 DNA follows: TGTGCCAGCAGTTTCAGGGGGTTGCTGTTTTTT. This translates into CASSFRGLLFF.

This chain links TRBV7-6 with TRBJ2-3; 14 bases align to TRBD2. The CDR3 is made up of 13 amino acids. V was clipped by 4 bases and J by 9 bases; unmatched bases: 0. Germline V gene sequence: CDR1 SGHVS, CDR2 FNYEAQ. CDR3 sequence: CASSWTSGGTQYF. Written as DNA, the CDR3 is TGTGCCAGCAGCTGGACTAGCGGGGGGACGCAGTATTTT. The full variable domain, completed using reference TRBV7-6 and TRBJ2-3, is GAGVSQSPRYKVTKRGQDVALRCDPISGHVSLYWYRQALGQGPEFLTYFNYEAQQDKSGLPNDRFSAERPEGSISTLTIQRTEQRDSAMYRCASSWTSGGTQYFGPGTRLTVL.

Many counts were recorded for this clone. In the same sample, other DNA sequences code for this CDR3. The V gene is TRBV4-1, the J gene TRBJ2-7; 8 nucleotides match TRBD1. The CDR3 is made up of 14 amino acids. Germline V lookup: CDR1 MGHRA, CDR2 YSYEKL. The V and J ends lost 3 bases and 0 bases, in that order; junction bases with no gene match: 1. The CDR3 sequence: CASSQGQASYEQYF. CDR3 DNA: TGCGCCAGCAGCCAGGGACAGGCCTCCTACGAGCAGTACTTC.

This clone was observed a single time. CDR3 sequence: CASSPRDFTEAFF. CDR3 coding DNA: TGTGCCAGCAGCCCCCGGGACTTCACTGAAGCTTTCTTT. V and J are TRBV9 and TRBJ1-1, with D possibly matching TRBD1 (5 bases). The CDR3 consists of 13 residues. In germline, CDR1 is SGDLS, CDR2 YYNGEE. The germline V and J ends were trimmed by 4 bases and 4 bases, with 11 bases remaining between them.

The chain joins TRBV5-6 to TRBJ1-1, with 8 bases that match TRBD1. V lost 2 bases to trimming and J lost 5 bases; unmatched junction nucleotides: 11. The CDR3 runs 16 residues. Germline V lookup: CDR1 SGHDT, CDR2 YYEEEE. The CDR3 bases are TGTGCCAGCAGCTTCCGGTCGGCCAGGGGGCAGACTGAAGCTTTCTTT. Its protein product is CASSFRSARGQTEAFF.